Below, one T cell receptor (beta chain) is given with its context. Its target is not known. Germline V gives CDR1 SGHRS, CDR2 YFSETQ. V lost 1 base, J lost 7 bases, and 4 bases stayed unmatched. The CDR3 is made up of 16 amino acids. Vbeta (60) and Jbeta (13) primers were used in the PCR. The data were produced by immunoSEQ multiplex PCR, yet TCRdb's version contains in-frame clones alone and is incomplete. The sample consists of 95,000 to 100,000 clones, 9.4% of them appearing once. This sample was taken from a study of cytomegalovirus exposure and HLA in healthy donors. Study-level results: In a later analysis, compared with equally common non-associated chains, HLA-associated beta chains were more expanded. Rarity held for most TCR sequences, but there were some public TCRs that occurred in many donors. Researchers reported from a later analysis that most CMV-associated TCR beta chains appeared HLA-restricted. In an earlier analysis, productive rearrangement rates for most beta V segments clustered near 87% or 30%.

The clonotype originates from a man aged 50-59 years in good health and CMV-seropositive. Sequencing was performed on PBMCs. The chain links TRBV5-1 to TRBJ2-1; TRBD2 matches at 14 bases. Written as DNA, the CDR3 is TGCGCCAGCAGCTTGCCCGGGACTAGCGGGAGTAATGAGCAGTTCTTC. Translating gives CASSLPGTSGSNEQFF.